The subject of this entry is one TCR beta chain. Its target is not known. UMIs were added to TCR cDNA along with a universal primer site when it was made by 5'RACE template switching. Each CDR3 protein is one row after TCRdb ran MiXCR on the 5' RACE reads. The data show about 260,000 distinct CDR3 sequences, over 10% seen once. Per germline, CDR1 SEHNR and CDR2 FQNEAQ (reference sequence). The CDR3 contains 15 residues. V was clipped by 5 bases and J by 1 base, with 15 bases between them. This sample is part of a study of T cells after yellow fever vaccination. Study-wide points: Reappearing after the booster were most of the clones from primary vaccination (approximately 96% CD4, approximately 88% CD8). Some clonotypes were seen in both the CD4 and the CD8 compartments. These made up a small share and likely arose from convergent recombination. Weaker, the secondary response had a peak occurring faster, on day 5 versus 15.

V usage is TRBV7-9 and J usage is TRBJ2-7, with D tentatively TRBD1 (5 bases). The sequence came from a man in his thirties or forties who received the YFV17D yellow fever vaccine. Specimen: CD4+ T cells sorted from PBMCs, collected 45 days after the yellow fever booster vaccination. CDR3 DNA sequence: TGTGCCAGCAGCCCCCTGACAGCAAGGTCCTACGAGCAGTACTTC. Protein sequence: CASSPLTARSYEQYF.